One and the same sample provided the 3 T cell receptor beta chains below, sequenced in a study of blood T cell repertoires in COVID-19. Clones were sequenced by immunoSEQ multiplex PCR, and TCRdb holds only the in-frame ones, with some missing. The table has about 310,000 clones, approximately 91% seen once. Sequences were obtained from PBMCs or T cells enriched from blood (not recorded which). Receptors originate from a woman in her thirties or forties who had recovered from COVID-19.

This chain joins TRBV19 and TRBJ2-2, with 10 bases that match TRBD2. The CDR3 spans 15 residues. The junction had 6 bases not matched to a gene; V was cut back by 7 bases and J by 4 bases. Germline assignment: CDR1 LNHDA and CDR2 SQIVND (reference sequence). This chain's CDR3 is CASKTSGGATGELFF. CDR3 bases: TGTGCCAGTAAGACGAGCGGGGGGGCCACCGGGGAGCTGTTTTTT.

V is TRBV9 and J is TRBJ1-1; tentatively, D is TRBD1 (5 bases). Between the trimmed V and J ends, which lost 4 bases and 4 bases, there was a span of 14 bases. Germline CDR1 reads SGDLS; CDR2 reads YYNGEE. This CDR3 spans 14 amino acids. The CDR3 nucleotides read TGTGCCAGCAGCATACAGGTGGTCGGCACTGAAGCTTTCTTT. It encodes CASSIQVVGTEAFF.

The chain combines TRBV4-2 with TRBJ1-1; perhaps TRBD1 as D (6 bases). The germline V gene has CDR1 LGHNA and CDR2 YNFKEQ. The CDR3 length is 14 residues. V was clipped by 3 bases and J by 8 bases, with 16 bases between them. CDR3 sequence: CASSQSGGGTEAFF. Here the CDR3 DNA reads TGTGCCAGCAGCCAGTCTGGGGGAGGGACAGAAGCTTTCTTT.